One sample yielded the 30 T cell receptor beta chains listed below, sequenced in a study of OX40 agonist ivuxolimab in advanced cancers. The repertoire was sequenced with immunoSEQ multiplex PCR; TCRdb's copy has only in-frame clones and lacks some. The table records roughly 42,000 clones, 86% of them present only once. The sample consisted of CD4+ or CD8+ T cells sorted from blood, taken in a trial of the OX40 agonist ivuxolimab. Receptors were obtained from an adult with an advanced solid tumor such as melanoma, head and neck, liver or kidney cancer.

The rearrangement links TRBV5-1 to TRBJ1-1, with D unresolved. Germline values: CDR1 SGHRS, CDR2 YFSETQ. V lost 0 bases to trimming and J lost 6 bases, with 6 bases between them. CDR3 size: 12 residues. CDR3 coding DNA: TGCGCCAGCAGCTTGGGGGCCCCTGAAGCTTTCTTT. Translating gives CASSLGAPEAFF. Using reference TRBV5-1 and TRBJ1-1 for the parts outside the CDR3, the full variable domain is KAGVTQTPRYLIKTRGQQVTLSCSPISGHRSVSWYQQTPGQGLQFLFEYFSETQRNKGNFPGRFSGRQFSNSRSEMNVSTLELGDSALYLCASSLGAPEAFFGQGTRLTVV.

This clone has just one count. V usage is TRBV6-5 and J usage is TRBJ1-2; 8 bases align to TRBD1. CDR1 MNHEY and CDR2 SVGAGI come from the germline V gene. The V gene end was trimmed by 0 bases and the J gene end by 5 bases; junction bases not matched to a gene: 5. This CDR3 is built from 15 residues. CDR3 DNA: TGTGCCAGCAGTTACTCAAGGACAGGGCTTTATGGCTACACCTTC. This translates into CASSYSRTGLYGYTF.

The genes are TRBV29-1 and TRBJ1-1, with D unclear. This CDR3 contains 11 residues. Germline V CDR1 and CDR2: SQVTM, ANQGSEA. V dropped 0 bases and J dropped 11 bases, with 10 bases sitting between them. CDR3 protein: CSVEDGVYAFF. The CDR3 coding sequence is TGCAGCGTTGAAGACGGCGTATATGCTTTCTTT.

This chain links TRBV11-3 with TRBJ2-7, with D perhaps matching TRBD2 (6 bases). V was clipped by 0 bases and J by 9 bases, with 12 bases between them. Germline V gene data show CDR1 as SGHNT and CDR2 as YENEEA. This CDR3 comprises 13 residues. In nucleotides, the CDR3 is TGTGCCAGCAGCTTAGATGGGGGGATATCGCAGTACTTC. Its translation: CASSLDGGISQYF.

Written as DNA, the CDR3 is TGTGCCAGCAGCACTGGAGGGGGAGACTACGAGCAGTACTTC. Amino acids: CASSTGGGDYEQYF. The chain has TRBV5-4 and TRBJ2-7, with D perhaps matching TRBD1 or TRBD2 (6 bases each). Germline V gene sequence: CDR1 SGHNT, CDR2 YYREEE (reference sequence). The V and J ends lost 4 bases and 3 bases respectively, with 14 bases between them. This CDR3 has 14 amino acids.

V is TRBV7-9 and J is TRBJ2-7; a weak D match, TRBD2 (5 bases). This CDR3 is built from 16 residues. Germline V CDR1 and CDR2: SEHNR, FQNEAQ (reference sequence). V lost 1 base, J lost 3 bases, and 16 bases lay in between. CDR3 bases: TGTGCCAGCAGCTTAGAGGCTCGAACTAGTATCTACGAGCAGTACTTC. Translating it yields CASSLEARTSIYEQYF.

This sequence joins TRBV5-4 and TRBJ2-5, with TRBD1 as a possible D gene (5 bases). In germline, CDR1 is SGHNT, CDR2 YYREEE (reference sequence). The V gene lost 2 bases and the J gene lost 0 bases, with 8 bases spanning the gap. CDR3 length equals 14 residues. The CDR3 DNA sequence: TGTGCCAGCAGCTTTAAGACAGACCAAGAGACCCAGTACTTC. Amino acids: CASSFKTDQETQYF.

The chain combines TRBV23-1 with TRBJ1-3; no clear D gene. TRBV23-1 counts as an open reading frame of uncertain function. V was clipped by 7 bases and J by 0 bases, with 10 bases between them. CDR3 length equals 14 residues. The DNA of the CDR3 is TGCGCCAGCACCCGCCCTGGCTCTGGAAACACCATATATTTT. Translation: CASTRPGSGNTIYF.

This chain links TRBV5-4 with TRBJ2-6; D remains ambiguous. Germline-derived CDR1 and CDR2 are SGHNT and YYREEE (reference sequence). The CDR3 has 15 residues. Between the trimmed V and J ends, which lost 0 bases and 4 bases, there was a span of 8 bases. CDR3 nucleotides: TGTGCCAGCAGCTTGGAAGCGTCCGGGGCCAACGTCCTGACTTTC. Translating gives CASSLEASGANVLTF.

The chain links TRBV4-3 to TRBJ1-2; D is unclear. CDR1 and CDR2 from the germline V gene are LGHNA and YSLEER. CDR3 length: 15 residues. V dropped 0 bases and J dropped 3 bases, with 11 bases sitting between them. CDR3 sequence (DNA): TGCGCCAGCAGCCAAGATGACGACGGAGACTATGGCTACACCTTC. Translating gives CASSQDDDGDYGYTF.

This clone appeared once. This rearrangement joins TRBV27 to TRBJ1-2, with 7 bases aligning to TRBD1. The CDR3 consists of 13 residues. Germline CDR1 and CDR2: MNHEY and SMNVEV (reference sequence). The trim removed 5 bases at V and 2 bases at J, leaving 2 bases unmatched. The CDR3 is CASSPTGNYGYTF. CDR3 coding DNA: TGTGCCAGCAGTCCGACAGGGAACTATGGCTACACCTTC.

The chain links TRBV19 to TRBJ1-5; D is ambiguous. Trimming pared 2 bases from V and 5 bases from J, leaving 13 bases between. The CDR3 length is 15 residues. Germline V CDR1 and CDR2: LNHDA, SQIVND (reference sequence). The DNA of the CDR3 is TGTGCCAGTAGTATACCTAGTGACGGGGATCAGCCCCAGCATTTT. It yields the protein CASSIPSDGDQPQHF. Variable domain in full (rest from reference TRBV19 and TRBJ1-5): DGGITQSPKYLFRKEGQNVTLSCEQNLNHDAMYWYRQDPGQGLRLIYYSQIVNDFQKGDIAEGYSVSREKKESFPLTVTSAQKNPTAFYLCASSIPSDGDQPQHFGDGTRLSIL.

V is TRBV23-1 and J is TRBJ1-4; possibly TRBD1 for D (5 bases). TRBV23-1 counts as an open reading frame of uncertain function. The CDR3 sequence is 16 residues long. Trimming took off 4 bases at V and 8 bases at J, with 20 bases between the two ends. The CDR3 is CASSLQWTLRGEKLFF. CDR3 nucleotides: TGCGCCAGCAGTCTCCAATGGACCCTACGGGGCGAAAAACTGTTTTTT.

This clone is medium-sized (0.01 to 0.1%). The genes are TRBV10-2 and TRBJ1-1; perhaps TRBD1 as D (5 bases). V lost 6 bases, J lost 6 bases, and 11 bases lay in between. Germline V CDR1 and CDR2: WSHSY, SAAADI. This CDR3 is 12 amino acids long. CDR3 region: CASRGQRAEAFF. CDR3 nucleotide sequence: TGCGCCAGCAGGGGGCAACGTGCTGAAGCTTTCTTT.

The chain carries TRBV29-1 and TRBJ2-5, with TRBD1 matching over 7 bases. The junction had 7 bases not matched to a gene; V was cut back by 3 bases and J by 0 bases. CDR3 length: 15 amino acids. Germline CDR1 is SQVTM and CDR2 is ANQGSEA. The CDR3, as DNA: TGCAGCGTTGAGAGACAGGGATCGTACCAAGAGACCCAGTACTTC. Its protein is CSVERQGSYQETQYF.

The chain's CDR3 is CASSLPDFYGYTF. CDR3 bases: TGTGCCAGCAGCTTACCTGATTTCTATGGCTACACCTTC. The chain couples TRBV7-9 to TRBJ1-2; D gene uncertain. Between the trimmed V and J ends, which lost 2 bases and 4 bases, there was a span of 8 bases. This CDR3 contains 13 residues. Per the germline V gene, CDR1 is SEHNR and CDR2 is FQNEAQ (reference sequence). Variable domain in full (rest from reference TRBV7-9 and TRBJ1-2): DTGVSQNPRHKITKRGQNVTFRCDPISEHNRLYWYRQTLGQGPEFLTYFQNEAQLEKSRLLSDRFSAERPKGSFSTLEIQRTEQGDSAMYLCASSLPDFYGYTFGSGTRLTVV.

The V gene is TRBV5-4, the J gene TRBJ2-1; D is unresolved. The CDR3 contains 15 residues. Germline loops: CDR1 SGHNT, CDR2 YYREEE (reference sequence). With 3 bases removed from V and 0 bases from J, the gap between germline ends came to 10 bases. The CDR3 DNA reads as TGTGCCAGCAGCTCCCCGGGCTTCTCCTACAATGAGCAGTTCTTC. As protein: CASSSPGFSYNEQFF.

The chain has TRBV14 and TRBJ1-4; D gene unclear. The V and J ends lost 0 bases and 0 bases respectively, with 14 bases between them. Germline V gives CDR1 SGHDN, CDR2 FVKESK. The CDR3 spans 18 residues. CDR3: CASSQDWKGISTNEKLFF. The CDR3 bases are TGTGCCAGCAGCCAAGATTGGAAGGGTATCTCAACTAATGAAAAACTGTTTTTT.

The chain combines TRBV5-1 with TRBJ2-1; 8 positions agree with TRBD2. The V segment lost 1 base and the J segment 4 bases; nucleotides outside the gene matches: 4. The CDR3 spans 15 residues. Germline CDR1 SGHRS, CDR2 YFSETQ. The DNA for the CDR3 is TGCGCCAGCAGCTTGAGGCGGGGGGCATACAATGAGCAGTTCTTC. Amino acids: CASSLRRGAYNEQFF.

V and J are TRBV9 and TRBJ2-7; 7 bases are shared with TRBD1. The length of the CDR3 is 13 residues. Per germline, CDR1 SGDLS and CDR2 YYNGEE. After removal of 4 bases from V and 7 bases from J, the junction contained 8 bases not matched to a gene. The CDR3 DNA follows: TGTGCCAGCAGCCCTCCGCAGGGGGTTGAGCAGTACTTC. This codes for CASSPPQGVEQYF.

J is TRBJ2-5 and V is TRBV5-6; 11 nucleotides align to TRBD1. Germline trimming cut 4 bases from V and 4 bases from J; bases unmatched to any gene: 3. CDR1 is SGHDT and CDR2 is YYEEEE in the germline V gene. The CDR3 is 14 residues long. CDR3 sequence: CASSPGQGGETQYF. The CDR3, as DNA: TGTGCCAGCAGCCCGGGACAGGGGGGAGAGACCCAGTACTTC.

V and J are TRBV7-6 and TRBJ1-6; D is unresolved. This CDR3 is built from 13 residues. The germline V gene has CDR1 SGHVS and CDR2 FNYEAQ. The V end was cut by 5 bases, the J end by 14 bases, with 16 bases between. CDR3 DNA: TGTGCCAGCAGCCTTACGAGTAGTGACACCCTCCACTTT. Its translation is CASSLTSSDTLHF.

The sample holds one count of this clone. The CDR3 spells CASSFRTGSSYEQYV. CDR3 bases: TGTGCCAGCAGTTTTCGGACAGGGAGCTCCTACGAGCAGTACGTC. The genes are TRBV27 and TRBJ2-7; 8 positions match TRBD1. This CDR3 is built from 15 residues. Germline CDR1 is MNHEY and CDR2 is SMNVEV (reference sequence). J gave up 0 bases and V 3 bases, and 4 bases lay outside the gene matches.

The rearrangement joins TRBV7-6 to TRBJ2-5; D remains unclear. The DNA end is more similar to TRBJ2-7, so the J call may be wrong. In germline, CDR1 is SGHVS, CDR2 FNYEAQ. This CDR3 spans 14 amino acids. CDR3 residues: CASSSPDGSYEQYF. As DNA, the CDR3 is TGTGCCAGCAGCTCACCTGACGGTTCCTACGAGCAGTACTTC.

The rearrangement links TRBV7-9 to TRBJ2-1; D tentatively reads TRBD1 or TRBD2 (5 bases each). The CDR3 is 15 residues long. Trimming took 5 bases from V and 7 from J, leaving 18 bases between them. CDR1 SEHNR and CDR2 FQNEAQ come from the germline V gene (reference sequence). The CDR3 DNA sequence: TGTGCCAGCAGCCGGGACCTCGGCAGATGGAATGAGCAGTTCTTC. Amino acid sequence: CASSRDLGRWNEQFF.

J is TRBJ2-7 and V is TRBV27, with 8 positions matching TRBD2. The CDR3 contains 16 residues. Germline V gene lookup returns CDR1 MNHEY and CDR2 SMNVEV (reference sequence). After removal of 2 bases from V and 0 bases from J, the junction contained 6 bases not matched to a gene. The CDR3 region is CASSLVVAGNSYEQYF. DNA for the CDR3: TGTGCCAGCAGTTTAGTGGTAGCGGGGAACTCCTACGAGCAGTACTTC.

This chain uses TRBV15 with TRBJ1-5, with 8 bases aligning to TRBD1. V lost 9 bases and J lost 2; bases outside the gene matches: 6. Looked up from germline, CDR1 is LNHNV and CDR2 is YYDKDF (reference sequence). CDR3 length: 14 amino acids. CDR3 in amino acids: CATSPGQGNQPQHF. CDR3 nucleotides: TGTGCCACTTCGCCGGGACAGGGCAATCAGCCCCAGCATTTT. The complete variable domain, with remaining parts taken from reference TRBV15 and TRBJ1-5, reads DAMVIQNPRYQVTQFGKPVTLSCSQTLNHNVMYWYQQKSSQAPKLLFHYYDKDFNNEADTPDNFQSRRPNTSFCFLDIRSPGLGDTAMYLCATSPGQGNQPQHFGDGTRLSIL.

The chain couples TRBV11-2 to TRBJ2-7, with 7 bases aligning to TRBD1. This CDR3 is built from 14 residues. CDR1 and CDR2 (germline): SGHAT, FQNNGV. V shed 5 bases, J shed 3 bases, and the junction held 7 bases outside the gene matches. CDR3 region: CASSPGQVDYEQYF. The DNA of the CDR3 is TGTGCCAGCAGCCCTGGACAGGTGGACTACGAGCAGTACTTC.

DNA for the CDR3: TGTGCCAGCAGCTCCCACAGGGGTACTAATGAAAAACTGTTTTTT. It specifies CASSSHRGTNEKLFF. The V call is TRBV7-6, the J call TRBJ1-4; TRBD1 agrees at 7 bases. The trim removed 4 bases at V and 2 bases at J, leaving 4 bases unmatched. The length of the CDR3 is 15 residues. CDR1 is SGHVS, CDR2 FNYEAQ, per germline.

The chain employs TRBV7-6 and TRBJ1-1, with D perhaps matching TRBD1 (6 bases). Germline V CDR1 and CDR2: SGHVS, FNYEAQ. This CDR3 has 14 residues. V shed 3 bases and J shed 4 bases, with 12 bases lying between them. The CDR3 nucleotides read TGTGCCAGCAGCTTCCGGAGGGACACCACTGAAGCTTTCTTT. Protein product: CASSFRRDTTEAFF.